The subject of this entry is one T cell receptor (beta chain). Its specificity is not known. The data are from a study of brain metastases from non-small cell lung cancer. General study results and limits: TCR repertoires overlapped largely between brain metastases and matched primaries. In over 55% of brain metastases, T-cell clones were expanded compared with matched primary tumors.

Germline V gene lookup returns CDR1 PRHDT and CDR2 FYEKMQ (reference sequence). The CDR3 loop spans 13 amino acids. Trimming took off 5 bases at V and 5 bases at J, with 11 bases between the two ends. The data were produced by immunoSEQ multiplex PCR, yet TCRdb's version contains in-frame clones alone and is incomplete. The sample includes about 2,600 clones, over 75% seen only once; the top ten take roughly a sixth. This sequence joins TRBV13 and TRBJ2-3; D uncertain. The source material was primary lung tumor tissue. The receptor's source is a donor aged 40 or older with non-small cell lung cancer. The CDR3: CASSRNREDTQYF. In nucleotides, the CDR3 is TGTGCCAGCAGCCGTAACCGAGAAGATACGCAGTATTTT.